These 14 T cell receptor beta chains were sequenced from one sample in a study of T cell responses to AZD1222 COVID-19 vaccine. The assay was immunoSEQ multiplex PCR, and TCRdb's table has in-frame clones only and misses some. Of about 120,000 clones listed, 80% to 90% are singletons. The sequences come from peripheral blood, collected on day 0 of AZD1222 vaccination. The source of these receptors is an adult in good health.

This clone was found a few times. The V gene is TRBV29-1, the J gene TRBJ1-4; no reliable D call. The germline CDR1 and CDR2 sequences are SQVTM and ANQGSEA. The CDR3 is 11 amino acids. Trimming pared 6 bases from V and 10 bases from J, leaving 12 bases between. This CDR3 is CSVLEHGKLFF. CDR3 coding DNA: TGCAGCGTCTTAGAGCACGGAAAACTGTTTTTT. The variable domain in full, completed from reference TRBV29-1 and TRBJ1-4, reads SAVISQKPSRDICQRGTSLTIQCQVDSQVTMMFWYRQQPGQSLTLIATANQGSEATYESGFVIDKFPISRPNLTFSTLTVSNMSPEDSSIYLCSVLEHGKLFFGSGTQLSVL.

This chain connects TRBV7-9 to TRBJ1-4; D might be TRBD1 (6 bases). In germline, CDR1 is SEHNR, CDR2 FQNEAQ (reference sequence). The V end lost 3 bases, the J end lost 7 bases, and 15 bases lay between the germline ends. The CDR3 length is 15 residues. CDR3 in DNA: TGTGCCAGCAGCTTGAAACAGGGCTATTTTGAAAAACTGTTTTTT. Its protein product is CASSLKQGYFEKLFF.

This clone was seen just once. J is TRBJ2-7 and V is TRBV6-6; 9 bases agree with TRBD2. This CDR3 contains 16 residues. J was trimmed by 6 bases and V by 4 bases; bases with no gene match: 13. Germline assignment: CDR1 MNHNY and CDR2 SVGAGI (reference sequence). The CDR3 nucleotides read TGTGCCAGCAGTTTCCCGACTAGCGGAGGTGGGGGCGAGCAGTACTTC. Translated: CASSFPTSGGGGEQYF.

CDR3 nucleotides: TGTGCCAGCAGCTCAGCGGGAGGGCAGGTTGAGCAGTTCTTC. Protein product: CASSSAGGQVEQFF. The rearrangement links TRBV7-3 to TRBJ2-1; the match to TRBD2 covers 10 bases. Germline CDR1 SGHTA, CDR2 FQGTGA. The CDR3 loop spans 14 amino acids. The V and J ends lost 4 bases and 9 bases, in that order; junction bases with no gene match: 6. Filled out from reference TRBV7-3 and TRBJ2-1, the complete variable domain reads GAGVSQTPSNKVTEKGKYVELRCDPISGHTALYWYRQSLGQGPEFLIYFQGTGAADDSGLPNDRFFAVRPEGSVSTLKIQRTERGDSAVYLCASSSAGGQVEQFFGPGTRLTVL.

This clone was recorded at least ten times. The J gene is TRBJ1-6, the V gene TRBV18, with a tentative D call TRBD1 (6 bases). The CDR3 has 14 amino acids. The germline V and J ends were trimmed by 3 bases and 8 bases, with 11 bases remaining between them. The germline V gene has CDR1 KGHSH and CDR2 LQKENI. The CDR3 loop is CASSPRQDDSPLHF. CDR3 in DNA: TGTGCCAGCTCACCCCGACAGGACGATTCACCCCTCCACTTT.

The chain carries TRBV28 and TRBJ1-5; 10 bases align to TRBD1. Trimming removed 4 bases from V and 7 bases from J; junction bases left unmatched: 7. The CDR3 spans 15 residues. The germline V gene has CDR1 MDHEN and CDR2 SYDVKM. CDR3 DNA sequence: TGTGCCAGCAGTTGGGGACAGGGGAAACGACAGCCCCAGCATTTT. Amino acids: CASSWGQGKRQPQHF.

This rearrangement joins TRBV19 to TRBJ2-2; 7 bases fit TRBD1. CDR3 length: 17 residues. Trimming took 5 bases from V and 3 from J; bases not matched to a gene: 12. Germline assignment: CDR1 LNHDA and CDR2 SQIVND (reference sequence). Here the CDR3 DNA reads TGTGCCAGTAGTCCTATTAGGGGGACAGTAGACACCGGGGAGCTGTTTTTT. Residues: CASSPIRGTVDTGELFF.

The CDR3 sequence is CASSPSPGGIRELFF. The CDR3 DNA follows: TGTGCCAGCTCACCCTCCCCCGGGGGCATCCGGGAGCTGTTTTTT. This chain uses TRBV18 with TRBJ2-2; D tentatively fits TRBD1 or TRBD2 (6 bases each). The CDR3 sequence is 15 residues long. Looked up from germline, CDR1 is KGHSH and CDR2 is LQKENI. Trimming shortened V by 3 bases and J by 9 bases, and 17 bases separated the two germline ends.

In its sample, this clone was seen a few times. The rearrangement links TRBV4-1 to TRBJ2-6; 7 positions match TRBD2. Germline assignment: CDR1 MGHRA and CDR2 YSYEKL. This CDR3 has 19 residues. V shed 3 bases, J shed 0 bases, and the junction held 11 bases outside the gene matches. In nucleotides, the CDR3 is TGCGCCAGCAGCCAGATTGGGCTAGCGGACCTCTCTGGGGCCAACGTCCTGACTTTC. Its translation is CASSQIGLADLSGANVLTF.

This sequence joins TRBV2 and TRBJ1-5, with D uncertain. Germline CDR1 and CDR2: SNHLY and FYNNEI. Trimming cost V 0 bases and J 4 bases, with 10 bases left between them. The CDR3 covers 15 residues. CDR3 in amino acids: CASSEARTPNQPQHF. The DNA of the CDR3 is TGTGCCAGCAGTGAAGCGCGAACACCAAATCAGCCCCAGCATTTT. Supplemented by reference TRBV2 and TRBJ1-5, the full variable domain reads EPEVTQTPSHQVTQMGQEVILRCVPISNHLYFYWYRQILGQKVEFLVSFYNNEISEKSEIFDDQFSVERPDGSNFTLKIRSTKLEDSAMYFCASSEARTPNQPQHFGDGTRLSIL.

The chain couples TRBV19 to TRBJ2-1; D is uncertain. Germline V gives CDR1 LNHDA, CDR2 SQIVND (reference sequence). Trimming removed 4 bases at V and 0 bases at J, with 10 bases between. The CDR3 length is 15 residues. CDR3 nucleotide sequence: TGTGCCAGTAGTACGGACCGAAGCTCCTACAATGAGCAGTTCTTC. Amino acids: CASSTDRSSYNEQFF.

This sequence joins TRBV5-6 and TRBJ2-1; 8 positions agree with TRBD1. CDR3 size: 13 residues. With V trimmed by 3 bases and J by 5 bases, 1 base remained unmatched. CDR1 SGHDT and CDR2 YYEEEE come from the germline V gene. Here the CDR3 DNA reads TGTGCCAGCAGCTGGGACAGGAACAATGAGCAGTTCTTC. Residues: CASSWDRNNEQFF.

The chain employs TRBV7-3 and TRBJ2-1; TRBD2 matches at 7 bases. V lost 1 base, J lost 4 bases, and 13 bases stayed unmatched. The CDR3 loop spans 18 amino acids. Germline CDR1 is SGHTA and CDR2 is FQGTGA. The CDR3 reads CASSLSGSRMPPYNEQFF. The CDR3 DNA follows: TGTGCCAGCAGCTTAAGCGGGAGCCGAATGCCCCCATACAATGAGCAGTTCTTC.

In its sample, this clone was seen a few times. This rearrangement joins TRBV30 to TRBJ1-5; D is uncertain. The germline V and J ends were trimmed by 2 bases and 4 bases, with 6 bases remaining between them. There are 12 residues in the CDR3. Germline-derived CDR1 and CDR2 are GTSNPN and SVGIG (reference sequence). CDR3 region: CAWSPQNQPQHF. CDR3 DNA: TGTGCCTGGAGTCCCCAGAATCAGCCCCAGCATTTT.